The 5 T cell receptor beta chains given below trace back to one sample, sequenced in a study of beta chain features in type 1 diabetes. Whole-study results and caveats: A moderate, significant TCRB CDR3 shortening appeared in type 1 diabetes across four CD4+ subsets.

Their cognate antigens are unknown. Expressed TCRB transcripts were sequenced after all isolated RNA was converted to cDNA. The repertoire was sequenced with immunoSEQ multiplex PCR; TCRdb's copy has only in-frame clones and lacks some. The table includes approximately 150,000 clones, less than 15% detected once. Sequencing input: central memory CD4+ T cells from blood. The receptor source for this set is a young man with type 1 diabetes.

The chain uses TRBV15 and TRBJ1-2; 7 positions agree with TRBD1. Trimming removed 1 base from V and 6 bases from J; junction bases left unmatched: 5. Germline lookup yields CDR1 LNHNV and CDR2 YYDKDF (reference sequence). CDR3 length: 14 residues. CDR3: CATSRVDRANGYTF. The CDR3 coding sequence is TGTGCCACCAGCAGAGTCGACAGGGCGAATGGCTACACCTTC. The full variable domain, its missing parts supplied by reference TRBV15 and TRBJ1-2, is DAMVIQNPRYQVTQFGKPVTLSCSQTLNHNVMYWYQQKSSQAPKLLFHYYDKDFNNEADTPDNFQSRRPNTSFCFLDIRSPGLGDTAMYLCATSRVDRANGYTFGSGTRLTVV.

The chain couples TRBV6-5 to TRBJ1-3; D unclear. Germline CDR1 reads MNHEY; CDR2 reads SVGAGI. Trimming left V 0 bases short and J 1 base short, with 4 bases between. The CDR3 runs 14 residues. CDR3 region: CASSYSGSGNTIYF. The CDR3 nucleotides read TGTGCCAGCAGTTACTCAGGGTCTGGAAACACCATATATTTT.

This sequence joins TRBV7-9 and TRBJ1-5; D is perhaps TRBD1 (5 bases). V was pared by 6 bases and J by 0 bases, with 9 bases between. CDR1 is SEHNR, CDR2 FQNEAQ, per germline (reference sequence). The CDR3 is 14 amino acids. CDR3 region: CASRRQYSNQPQHF. In DNA, the CDR3 is TGTGCCAGCAGACGACAGTATAGCAATCAGCCCCAGCATTTT.

This clone turned up a few times. This rearrangement joins TRBV7-2 to TRBJ2-1; 15 bases match TRBD2. There are 16 residues in the CDR3. V shed 1 base, J shed 9 bases, and the junction held 4 bases outside the gene matches. In germline, CDR1 is SGHTA, CDR2 FQGNSA. The CDR3 loop reads CASSLVPGLAGGEQFF. The CDR3 DNA reads TGTGCCAGCAGCTTAGTTCCGGGACTAGCGGGGGGTGAGCAGTTCTTC.

The chain is built from TRBV5-1 and TRBJ1-2; TRBD1 matches 10 bases. V lost 3 bases and J lost 7; bases outside the gene matches: 12. Germline CDR1 SGHRS, CDR2 YFSETQ. The length of the CDR3 is 16 residues. CDR3 nucleotide sequence: TGCGCCAGCAGCTCTCAGGCGGGACAGGGGCTAGTTGGCTACACCTTC. Translation gives CASSSQAGQGLVGYTF.